One sample yielded the 19 T cell receptor beta chains listed below, sequenced in a study of cytomegalovirus exposure and HLA in healthy donors. The PCR had 60 Vbeta and 13 Jbeta primers. Profiling relied on immunoSEQ multiplex PCR, and the TCRdb table lists in-frame clones only, not all of them. Counted here are approximately 150,000 clones, approximately 81% occurring once; the ten biggest clones make up under 1.5%. The source material was PBMCs. These receptors originate from a middle-aged man in good health and CMV-seropositive.

This chain links TRBV7-8 with TRBJ1-1, with D uncertain. The V gene lost 3 bases and the J gene lost 4 bases, with 6 bases spanning the gap. Germline lookup yields CDR1 SGHVS and CDR2 FQNEAQ. The CDR3 is made up of 12 amino acids. In DNA, the CDR3 is TGTGCCAGCAGCTTTTGGGCCACTGAAGCTTTCTTT. This translates into CASSFWATEAFF.

The rearrangement uses TRBV28 and TRBJ1-6; unclear D gene. Deletions cut 6 bases from V and 10 bases from J, with 13 bases between. The V gene's germline CDR1 is MDHEN and CDR2 SYDVKM. The CDR3 has 13 amino acids. The CDR3, as DNA: TGTGCCAGCAGGAGGGCGGTAGGATCACCCCTCCACTTT. Encoded protein: CASRRAVGSPLHF.

CDR3 DNA: TGTGCCAGCAGCGTAGGGCTAGCGGGGGATTATTACGAGCAGTACTTC. Amino acid sequence: CASSVGLAGDYYEQYF. The genes are TRBV9 and TRBJ2-7; 10 bases are shared with TRBD2. The CDR3 runs to 16 residues. Germline loops: CDR1 SGDLS, CDR2 YYNGEE. V dropped 0 bases and J dropped 4; count of bases not matched to a gene: 7.

The chain links TRBV28 to TRBJ1-1, with a tentative D call TRBD1 (5 bases). The germline V and J ends were trimmed by 6 bases and 0 bases, with 8 bases remaining between them. This CDR3 has 13 amino acids. The germline CDR1 and CDR2 sequences are MDHEN and SYDVKM. The CDR3: CASRLQVNTEAFF. CDR3 coding DNA: TGTGCCAGCAGACTACAGGTGAACACTGAAGCTTTCTTT.

V and J are TRBV28 and TRBJ1-5, with D perhaps TRBD1 (6 bases). Trimming took 4 bases from V and 6 from J, leaving 22 bases between them. This CDR3 is built from 17 residues. CDR1 and CDR2 from the germline V gene are MDHEN and SYDVKM. The CDR3 coding sequence is TGTGCCAGCAGTTCGAAATGGGCAGGGGCTGAGGGTCAGCCCCAGCATTTT. It codes for CASSSKWAGAEGQPQHF.

The chain has TRBV5-4 and TRBJ2-1, with D tentatively TRBD2 (6 bases). The CDR3 has 14 amino acids. Germline V gene lookup returns CDR1 SGHNT and CDR2 YYREEE (reference sequence). V was clipped by 0 bases and J by 5 bases, with 9 bases between them. CDR3 protein: CASSLGGVDNEQFF. The CDR3 nucleotides are TGTGCCAGCAGCTTGGGGGGGGTAGACAATGAGCAGTTCTTC. Drawing the rest from reference TRBV5-4 and TRBJ2-1, the complete variable domain is ETGVTQSPTHLIKTRGQQVTLRCSSQSGHNTVSWYQQALGQGPQFIFQYYREEENGRGNFPPRFSGLQFPNYSSELNVNALELDDSALYLCASSLGGVDNEQFFGPGTRLTVL.

The chain carries TRBV28 and TRBJ2-1, with 10 bases identical to TRBD2. CDR1 and CDR2 (germline): MDHEN, SYDVKM. The CDR3 spans 16 residues. V was pared by 1 base and J by 9 bases, with 9 bases of the junction left unmatched. CDR3 DNA sequence: TGTGCCAGCAGTTTATATGGGACTAGCGAGGTCGGTGAGCAGTTCTTC. Residues: CASSLYGTSEVGEQFF.

This clone was recorded only once. The chain links TRBV7-2 to TRBJ2-3, with D perhaps matching TRBD1 (5 bases). Trimming left V 2 bases short and J 2 bases short, with 11 bases between. Germline values: CDR1 SGHTA, CDR2 FQGNSA. The CDR3 contains 15 residues. The CDR3 sequence is CASSLSRQFTDTQYF. CDR3 in DNA: TGTGCCAGCAGCTTATCCCGACAGTTCACAGATACGCAGTATTTT.

The rearrangement links TRBV6-1 to TRBJ2-3; no firm D call. The CDR3 sequence is 11 residues long. V gave up 4 bases and J gave up 5 bases, with 4 bases separating them. Germline assignment: CDR1 MNHNS and CDR2 SASEGT. DNA for the CDR3: TGTGCCAGCAGTGTATTAGATACGCAGTATTTT. It encodes CASSVLDTQYF.

The rearrangement links TRBV25-1 to TRBJ1-4, with 9 bases identical to TRBD1. Germline loops: CDR1 MGHDK, CDR2 SYGVNS. The CDR3 has 15 residues. The junction had 5 bases not matched to a gene; V was cut back by 6 bases and J by 3 bases. In nucleotides, the CDR3 is TGTGCCAGCAGCCTCAGGGACAGGGCTAATGAAAAACTGTTTTTT. The encoded protein is CASSLRDRANEKLFF.

This clone was counted only a few times. This chain links TRBV5-5 with TRBJ1-2; tentatively, D is TRBD1 (5 bases). The V end lost 5 bases, the J end lost 2 bases, and 10 bases lay between the germline ends. Germline-derived CDR1 and CDR2 are SGHKS and YYEKEE (reference sequence). The CDR3 consists of 13 residues. The CDR3 spells CASRITGNYGYTF. CDR3 nucleotide sequence: TGTGCCAGCAGAATAACAGGAAACTATGGCTACACCTTC.

The V and J genes are TRBV10-3 and TRBJ2-3; the match to TRBD1 covers 9 bases. This CDR3 is built from 16 residues. The V gene's germline CDR1 is ENHRY and CDR2 SYGVKD. J gave up 0 bases and V 6 bases, and 7 bases lay outside the gene matches. The CDR3 spells CAIRGQGVGSTDTQYF. The DNA for the CDR3 is TGTGCCATCAGGGGACAGGGAGTGGGTAGCACAGATACGCAGTATTTT.

This clone has a single count. V gene TRBV7-2 combines with J gene TRBJ2-3, with D unresolved. V lost 5 bases, J lost 5 bases, and 8 bases lay in between. This CDR3 spans 12 amino acids. Germline-derived CDR1 and CDR2 are SGHTA and FQGNSA. CDR3 protein: CASSSYRDTQYF. CDR3 bases: TGTGCCAGCAGCAGCTACAGAGATACGCAGTATTTT.

This chain connects TRBV10-3 to TRBJ1-5; 7 bases are a match to TRBD1. V dropped 2 bases and J dropped 6; count of bases not matched to a gene: 4. Germline V gene sequence: CDR1 ENHRY, CDR2 SYGVKD. The CDR3 is made up of 14 amino acids. CDR3 amino acids: CAISEVTGSQPQHF. Written as DNA, the CDR3 is TGTGCCATCAGTGAGGTGACAGGGTCTCAGCCCCAGCATTTT.

In its sample, this clone was seen once. The chain combines TRBV7-9 with TRBJ1-1; 7 nucleotides match TRBD1. The CDR3 consists of 15 residues. CDR1 and CDR2 from the germline V gene are SEHNR and FQNEAQ (reference sequence). Losses at the gene ends were 5 bases for V and 0 bases for J; bases not matched to a gene: 6. CDR3 loop: CASSLQGQMNTEAFF. The CDR3 coding sequence is TGTGCCAGCAGCCTCCAGGGACAGATGAACACTGAAGCTTTCTTT.

This rearrangement joins TRBV18 to TRBJ2-5; tentative D call: TRBD2 (7 bases). V was cut by 3 bases and J by 5 bases, with 16 bases left in between. There are 15 residues in the CDR3. From germline, CDR1 is KGHSH and CDR2 LQKENI. In nucleotides, the CDR3 is TGTGCCAGCTCACCCTCCCGGGGGGCAGCGGAGACCCAGTACTTC. Amino acids: CASSPSRGAAETQYF. Full variable domain (missing parts from reference TRBV18 and TRBJ2-5): NAGVMQNPRHLVRRRGQEARLRCSPMKGHSHVYWYRQLPEEGLKFMVYLQKENIIDESGMPKERFSAEFPKEGPSILRIQQVVRGDSAAYFCASSPSRGAAETQYFGPGTRLLVL.

The V and J genes are TRBV29-1 and TRBJ1-1; D possibly corresponds to TRBD1 (5 bases). Germline CDR1 is SQVTM and CDR2 is ANQGSEA. V dropped 5 bases and J dropped 1 base, with 5 bases sitting between them. The CDR3 consists of 11 residues. The chain's CDR3 is CSVTGNTEAFF. DNA for the CDR3: TGCAGCGTTACAGGGAACACTGAAGCTTTCTTT.

This clone occurred once. V usage is TRBV9 and J usage is TRBJ2-7; TRBD1 might be the D (5 bases). Trimming removed 0 bases from V and 3 bases from J, with 10 bases in between. Germline V gives CDR1 SGDLS, CDR2 YYNGEE. This CDR3 is built from 14 residues. CDR3 coding DNA: TGTGCCAGCAGCGTAGGTTACAGGAGCTACGAGCAGTACTTC. It yields the protein CASSVGYRSYEQYF.

Notes on this clone: One end of the junction fails to match germline, which may point to a read error. V and J are TRBV28 and TRBJ2-7; 13 bases match TRBD2. This CDR3 region has 12 residues. The germline gives CDR1 MDHEN, CDR2 SYDVKM. The DNA for the CDR3 is TGTGCCAGCAGTTTAGCCGGGACTAGCGGGAACTTC. Translating it yields CASSLAGTSGNF.